A selection of T cell receptor beta chains follows, all from one sample in a study of identical twins. TCRdb used MiXCR to reprocess the 5' RACE reads, holding one entry per CDR3 protein. This sample carries about 920,000 distinct CDR3 sequences, around an eighth of them seen once, and the ten largest clones take roughly 1.5%. This sample also belongs to another study, concerning yellow fever vaccine responses in identical twins.

The sample taken for sequencing was PBMCs. Source of these receptors: a woman under 30 in good health. Both conserved end residues are part of each CDR3. A D gene is named only where the DNA matches it firmly. Where a row states a size, it is once, few, many or the class of an expanded clone; other rows omit it.

V gene	D gene	J gene	clone size	CDR3 protein	CDR3 DNA
TRBV2	TRBD1	TRBJ2-1	NA	CASGRDRGIGDEQFF	TGTGCCAGCGGCCGGGACAGGGGAATAGGCGATGAGCAGTTCTTC
TRBV7-9	NA	TRBJ2-1	many	CASSPDFWEQDEQFF	TGTGCCAGCAGCCCCGATTTCTGGGAGCAGGATGAGCAGTTCTTC
TRBV9	NA	TRBJ2-7	NA	CASSVGPTYEQYF	TGTGCCAGCAGCGTCGGACCAACCTACGAGCAGTACTTC
TRBV5-1	NA	TRBJ2-3	many	CASSLIRGIATDTQYF	TGCGCCAGCAGCTTAATTCGCGGGATTGCAACAGATACGCAGTATTTT
TRBV11-1	TRBD1	TRBJ1-1	many	CASSIDRVGGGVNTEAFF	TGTGCCAGCAGTATCGACAGGGTAGGAGGTGGGGTGAACACTGAAGCTTTCTTT
TRBV5-6	NA	TRBJ1-2	NA	CASSGMDTFYGYTF	TGTGCCAGCAGCGGAATGGACACCTTCTATGGCTACACCTTC
TRBV2	TRBD2	TRBJ2-3	few	CASSEGTSGRLTDTQYF	TGTGCCAGCAGCGAGGGGACTTCCGGGAGGCTCACAGATACGCAGTATTTT
TRBV20-1	NA	TRBJ1-1	NA	CSAGADGKRTEAFF	TGCAGTGCTGGGGCGGATGGGAAGAGAACTGAAGCTTTCTTT
TRBV12-3/TRBV12-4	TRBD2	TRBJ2-7	NA	CASSLRASGTYEQYF	TGTGCCAGCAGTTTACGGGCTAGCGGGACCTACGAGCAGTACTTC
TRBV7-2	TRBD2	TRBJ2-3	NA	CASSLTGGSGTTDTQYF	TGTGCCAGCAGCTTAACGGGGGGTAGCGGGACGACAGATACGCAGTATTTT
TRBV6-1	TRBD1	TRBJ2-6	NA	CASRLTGLHSGANVLTF	TGTGCCAGCAGATTGACAGGGTTGCACTCTGGGGCCAACGTCCTGACTTTC
TRBV27	TRBD1	TRBJ2-3	few	CASSLTTGDRKYF	TGTGCCAGCAGTCTCACAACAGGGGACAGAAAGTATTTT
TRBV29-1	TRBD1	TRBJ1-2	NA	CSVEVTPGGGYTF	TGCAGCGTTGAAGTTACTCCAGGGGGCGGCTACACCTTC
TRBV11-2	NA	TRBJ2-1	few	CASSQGGVPSEWQFF	TGTGCCAGCAGCCAAGGGGGGGTCCCCAGTGAATGGCAGTTCTTC
TRBV15	TRBD1	TRBJ1-1	few	CATSSGQGAAGAFF	TGTGCCACCAGCAGCGGACAGGGGGCTGCGGGAGCTTTCTTT
TRBV10-3	TRBD1	TRBJ1-1	many	CAITPDRGNTEAFF	TGTGCCATCACCCCGGACAGGGGGAACACTGAAGCTTTCTTT
TRBV13	TRBD2	TRBJ2-3	NA	CASSPGLAGWSDTQYF	TGTGCCAGCAGCCCGGGACTAGCGGGATGGTCAGATACGCAGTATTTT
TRBV5-1	NA	TRBJ2-7	many	CASQTGTPRVYEQYF	TGCGCCAGCCAAACCGGGACCCCGAGGGTCTACGAGCAGTACTTC
TRBV10-3	TRBD1	TRBJ1-3	many	CAISSTGSAGNTIYF	TGTGCCATCAGTTCGACAGGGAGTGCCGGAAACACCATATATTTT
TRBV5-1	NA	TRBJ2-7	few	CASSLSSRTEQYF	TGCGCCAGCAGCCTCTCCTCTAGAACCGAGCAGTACTTC
TRBV6-5	NA	TRBJ2-1	few	CASSYQGGEQFF	TGTGCCAGCAGTTATCAAGGAGGTGAGCAGTTCTTC
TRBV29-1	NA	TRBJ2-2	NA	CSGRSAGTGELFF	TGCAGCGGGCGTTCGGCAGGCACCGGGGAGCTGTTTTTT
TRBV6-1	NA	TRBJ1-1	many	CASSARNTEAFF	TGTGCCAGCAGTGCCAGAAACACTGAAGCTTTCTTT
TRBV4-1	TRBD1	TRBJ2-1	few	CASSQGLTGTALYNEQFF	TGCGCCAGCAGCCAAGGTTTAACCGGGACAGCTCTTTACAATGAGCAGTTCTTC
TRBV5-5	TRBD1	TRBJ1-1	NA	CASSWGQVTEAFF	TGTGCCAGCAGCTGGGGACAGGTCACTGAAGCTTTCTTT
TRBV5-1	NA	TRBJ1-1	few	CASSINPGPTNTEAFF	TGCGCCAGCAGCATAAACCCGGGACCGACGAACACTGAAGCTTTCTTT
TRBV6-5	NA	TRBJ2-2	NA	CASMSMGELFF	TGTGCCAGCATGAGTATGGGGGAGCTGTTTTTT
TRBV20-1	NA	TRBJ2-5	NA	CSASGQSQGLSEETQYF	TGCAGTGCTAGTGGGCAGTCCCAGGGTTTATCGGAAGAGACCCAGTACTTC
TRBV5-1	TRBD2	TRBJ2-7	NA	CASSLRSSAGGSYEQYF	TGCGCCAGCAGCTTGCGGTCGTCAGCGGGAGGCTCCTACGAGCAGTACTTC
TRBV14	TRBD1	TRBJ2-2	few	CASSSMGQGNGELFF	TGTGCCAGCAGCTCCATGGGACAGGGCAACGGGGAGCTGTTTTTT
TRBV18	NA	TRBJ2-5	NA	CASSYGENRIKETQYF	TGTGCCAGCTCATACGGCGAGAACAGGATAAAAGAGACCCAGTACTTC
TRBV6-1	TRBD1	TRBJ2-5	NA	CASSPFGTGDQETQYF	TGTGCCAGCAGTCCATTCGGGACAGGCGACCAAGAGACCCAGTACTTC
TRBV20-1	NA	TRBJ1-2	NA	CSALRQVPYGYTF	TGCAGTGCTTTACGACAGGTCCCCTATGGCTACACCTTC
TRBV3-1	TRBD1	TRBJ1-1	few	CASTRTGLNTEAFF	TGTGCCAGCACCCGGACAGGTCTGAACACTGAAGCTTTCTTT
TRBV14	NA	TRBJ1-1	many	CASSGSGTEAFF	TGTGCCAGCAGCGGTTCGGGCACTGAAGCTTTCTTT
TRBV28	TRBD2	TRBJ2-5	few	CASSLHPGASGRLETQYF	TGTGCCAGCAGTCTCCACCCCGGGGCTAGCGGGAGGTTGGAGACCCAGTACTTC
TRBV5-1	NA	TRBJ2-5	NA	CASSGGLATETETQYF	TGCGCCAGCAGCGGGGGACTCGCTACAGAAACGGAGACCCAGTACTTC